The rows below give T cell receptor beta chains drawn from one sample of a study of cytomegalovirus exposure and HLA in healthy donors. Data came from immunoSEQ multiplex PCR; TCRdb stores just in-frame clones and leaves some out. The repertoire holds some 120,000 clones, with about nine tenths as singletons. Material for sequencing was PBMCs. The receptor source for this set is a young man in good health and CMV-seronegative. CDR3s include the opening cysteine and the closing phenylalanine or tryptophan. Each record gives: V gene, J gene, CDR3 protein.

>TRBV11-2|TRBJ1-1
CASSLAKGQGGELGTEAFF
>TRBV7-2|TRBJ1-4
CASSFPGYEKLFF
>TRBV7-2|TRBJ1-4
CASSLRGGGEKLFF
>TRBV5-4|TRBJ2-1
CASREPSGPGNEQFF
>TRBV30|TRBJ2-4
CAWSRRGLNIQYF
>TRBV7-9|TRBJ2-1
CASSPTTTREKNEQFF
>TRBV7-9|TRBJ2-2
CASSLDISTGAGELFF
>TRBV6-4|TRBJ2-1
CASSAGEGSYNEQFF
>TRBV30|TRBJ2-7
CAWSPPRGGVIYEQYF
>TRBV7-2|TRBJ2-7
CASSLEIIGGRSYEQYF
>TRBV23-1|TRBJ1-5
CASSQKKWTGKFQPQHF
>TRBV4-3|TRBJ2-1
CASSQDEGQGFNEQFF
>TRBV5-1|TRBJ2-3
CASSLGLAGSTDTQYF
>TRBV11-2|TRBJ2-5
CASSSGFQETQYF
>TRBV4-1|TRBJ1-5
CASSPAGGEGNQPQHF
>TRBV25-1|TRBJ1-1
CASSEDAGQGVTNTEAFF
>TRBV2|TRBJ1-6
CASSGVGTDNSPLHF
>TRBV29-1|TRBJ2-1
CSVERGSSKNEQFF
>TRBV6-6|TRBJ2-7
CASSSQGTGSPYEQYF
>TRBV7-6|TRBJ2-7
CASSLSEFYEQYF
>TRBV2|TRBJ2-3
CASSAGEREGRTDTQYF
>TRBV27|TRBJ1-2
CASSLYRGTGAYGYTF